These 11 T cell receptor beta chains came from one sample sequenced in a study of blood T cell repertoires in COVID-19. Repertoires were generated with immunoSEQ multiplex PCR, while TCRdb's copy carries only in-frame clones and drops some. The table shows under 100,000 clones, with about 87% occurring only once. Source material: peripheral blood. The receptors derive from a human donor in a cohort sampled during active COVID-19.

The V call is TRBV7-8, the J call TRBJ2-1, with 8 bases identical to TRBD2. V was clipped by 5 bases and J by 4 bases; unmatched bases: 7. CDR1 and CDR2 from the germline V gene are SGHVS and FQNEAQ. The CDR3 spans 15 residues. The chain's CDR3 is CASSPAGLGYNEQFF. The CDR3 nucleotides are TGTGCCAGCAGCCCCGCGGGACTAGGATACAATGAGCAGTTCTTC.

The chain combines TRBV10-3 with TRBJ2-1; 11 bases agree with TRBD2. CDR3 length: 17 amino acids. Per the germline V gene, CDR1 is ENHRY and CDR2 is SYGVKD. V dropped 3 bases and J dropped 6; count of bases not matched to a gene: 10. CDR3: CAISDPGRGLAANEQFF. CDR3 nucleotide sequence: TGTGCCATCAGTGATCCCGGAAGGGGACTAGCGGCCAATGAGCAGTTCTTC.

This chain connects TRBV5-1 to TRBJ1-2; 8 nucleotides match TRBD1. Germline CDR1 is SGHRS and CDR2 is YFSETQ. V was clipped by 3 bases and J by 4 bases; unmatched bases: 5. CDR3 length: 14 residues. CDR3 nucleotides: TGCGCCAGCAGCTCACAGGGGGAACCCTATGGCTACACCTTC. This codes for CASSSQGEPYGYTF.

The chain combines TRBV11-3 with TRBJ2-6; TRBD1 aligns across 9 bases. J lost 5 bases, V lost 1 base, and 6 bases had no gene match. CDR3 length: 17 residues. Germline CDR1 and CDR2: SGHNT and YENEEA. The DNA for the CDR3 is TGTGCCAGCAGCTTAGGGACAGGGGAGGTCTGGGCCAACGTCCTGACTTTC. Its protein product is CASSLGTGEVWANVLTF. Using reference TRBV11-3 and TRBJ2-6 for the parts outside the CDR3, the full variable domain is EAGVVQSPRYKIIEKKQPVAFWCNPISGHNTLYWYLQNLGQGPELLIRYENEEAVDDSQLPKDRFSAERLKGVDSTLKIQPAELGDSAVYLCASSLGTGEVWANVLTFGAGSRLTVL.

This clone occurred once. This chain links TRBV5-6 with TRBJ1-4; D uncertain. In germline, CDR1 is SGHDT, CDR2 YYEEEE. Between the trimmed V and J ends, which lost 2 bases and 0 bases, there was a span of 5 bases. This CDR3 spans 14 amino acids. The CDR3 region has the DNA TGTGCCAGCAGCTTCCCATCAACTAATGAAAAACTGTTTTTT. Translated, it gives CASSFPSTNEKLFF.

This chain joins TRBV6-5 and TRBJ2-3; D not resolved. Looked up from germline, CDR1 is MNHEY and CDR2 is SVGAGI. The CDR3 spans 13 residues. The germline V and J ends were trimmed by 11 bases and 2 bases, with 14 bases remaining between them. The CDR3 region has the DNA TGTGCCGTCTTGATAGCAACCACAGATACGCAGTATTTT. It codes for CAVLIATTDTQYF.

This clone was seen a handful of times. The rearrangement links TRBV15 to TRBJ2-1; weak D call: TRBD2 (5 bases). V was clipped by 1 base and J by 5 bases, with 12 bases between them. CDR3 length: 15 residues. Germline CDR1 LNHNV, CDR2 YYDKDF (reference sequence). In DNA form, the CDR3 reads TGTGCCACCAGCAGAGCGGGGTTTGGTAACAATGAGCAGTTCTTC. Translating gives CATSRAGFGNNEQFF.

This sequence joins TRBV11-1 and TRBJ2-7; no definite D call. The CDR3 is 12 amino acids. Per germline, CDR1 SGHAT and CDR2 FQDESV (reference sequence). V was pared by 4 bases and J by 6 bases, with 10 bases between. The CDR3 is CASSSEVGEQYF. The CDR3 DNA is TGTGCCAGCAGCTCCGAGGTTGGCGAGCAGTACTTC.

Here the CDR3 DNA reads TGTGCCACCAGCAGAGGGGGCCTTTCCCGGCTCGAGACCCAGTACTTC. Its protein is CATSRGGLSRLETQYF. This chain links TRBV15 with TRBJ2-5, with a tentative D call TRBD1 (5 bases). The CDR3 contains 16 residues. Germline-derived CDR1 and CDR2 are LNHNV and YYDKDF (reference sequence). Trimming shortened V by 1 base and J by 5 bases, and 17 bases separated the two germline ends.

On this clone itself: At one boundary the junction diverges from the germline segment, which might be a read error. This rearrangement joins TRBV7-3 to TRBJ2-7; 10 nucleotides agree with TRBD1. Per the germline V gene, CDR1 is SGHTA and CDR2 is FQGTGA. The CDR3 contains 14 residues. The CDR3 sequence: CASSITGTGEEQYF. In DNA, the CDR3 is TGTGCCAGCAGCATAACGGGGACAGGGGAAGAGCAGTACTTC.

The genes are TRBV6-5 and TRBJ1-6; 9 bases match TRBD1. Germline loops: CDR1 MNHEY, CDR2 SVGAGI. The CDR3 contains 15 residues. V lost 10 bases, J lost 3 bases, and 7 bases stayed unmatched. The CDR3 loop is CATTTGGYYNSPLHF. CDR3 nucleotides: TGTGCCACCACGACAGGGGGTTACTATAATTCACCCCTCCACTTT.